These 32 T cell receptor beta chains were all obtained from the same sample, sequenced in a study of cytomegalovirus exposure and HLA in healthy donors. Libraries were prepared by immunoSEQ multiplex PCR; TCRdb keeps only in-frame clonotypes and omits some of them. Here the sample spans about 110,000 clones, about 90% being singletons. The sequenced sample consisted of PBMCs. These receptors were obtained from a woman between 18 and 29 years old in good health and CMV-seronegative.

CDR3 nucleotides: TGTGCCAGCAGCTTCAGGGGTTCTGGGGCCAACGTCCTGACTTTC. Encoded protein: CASSFRGSGANVLTF. The chain is built from TRBV7-2 and TRBJ2-6; TRBD1 is a possible D gene (6 bases). V lost 3 bases, J lost 1 base, and 7 bases lay in between. The V gene's germline CDR1 is SGHTA and CDR2 FQGNSA. The CDR3 consists of 15 residues.

The chain uses TRBV9 and TRBJ2-1; perhaps TRBD1 as D (6 bases). The CDR3 contains 15 residues. CDR1 is SGDLS and CDR2 is YYNGEE in the germline V gene. The V end lost 4 bases, the J end lost 6 bases, and 17 bases lay between the germline ends. CDR3 coding DNA: TGTGCCAGCAGCCAAGACAGGATCGGAAGCAATGAGCAGTTCTTC. This sequence encodes CASSQDRIGSNEQFF. Complete variable domain (other parts from reference TRBV9 and TRBJ2-1): DSGVTQTPKHLITATGQRVTLRCSPRSGDLSVYWYQQSLDQGLQFLIQYYNGEERAKGNILERFSAQQFPDLHSELNLSSLELGDSALYFCASSQDRIGSNEQFFGPGTRLTVL.

The CDR3 loop is CASSNAKLAGGPHEQYF. The CDR3, as DNA: TGTGCCAGCAGCAACGCAAAACTAGCGGGAGGGCCCCACGAGCAGTACTTC. J is TRBJ2-7 and V is TRBV9; 13 positions match TRBD2. The CDR3 extends over 17 amino acids. The V gene's germline CDR1 is SGDLS and CDR2 YYNGEE. Germline trimming cut 4 bases from V and 5 bases from J; bases unmatched to any gene: 12.

The rearrangement links TRBV5-6 to TRBJ2-1, with 11 bases that match TRBD2. The CDR3 extends over 14 amino acids. Germline CDR1 reads SGHDT; CDR2 reads YYEEEE. Unmatched junction bases numbered 4, after V lost 0 bases and J lost 11 bases. The CDR3: CASSLGLAGPKQFF. The CDR3 DNA reads as TGTGCCAGCAGCTTGGGACTAGCGGGGCCCAAGCAGTTCTTC.

The chain carries TRBV28 and TRBJ2-1; 7 bases agree with TRBD2. CDR3 length equals 14 residues. Germline-derived CDR1 and CDR2 are MDHEN and SYDVKM. Trimming cost V 6 bases and J 6 bases; bases outside gene matches: 8. CDR3 bases: TGTGCCAGCAGCCCAGGACTAGTCGGCAATGAGCAGTTCTTC. Its protein is CASSPGLVGNEQFF. Complete variable domain (other parts from reference TRBV28 and TRBJ2-1): DVKVTQSSRYLVKRTGEKVFLECVQDMDHENMFWYRQDPGLGLRLIYFSYDVKMKEKGDIPEGYSVSREKKERFSLILESASTNQTSMYLCASSPGLVGNEQFFGPGTRLTVL.

This chain uses TRBV28 with TRBJ1-2, with D possibly being TRBD1 (6 bases). The CDR3 extends over 13 amino acids. Germline loops: CDR1 MDHEN, CDR2 SYDVKM. V lost 5 bases and J 4 bases, leaving 11 bases between the germline ends. CDR3 region: CASSTGQSYGYTF. The CDR3 DNA reads TGTGCCAGCAGTACAGGGCAAAGCTATGGCTACACCTTC.

CDR3 loop: CASSRLPGTGNQPQHF. The CDR3 region has the DNA TGTGCCAGTAGTCGCCTTCCCGGGACAGGGAATCAGCCCCAGCATTTT. This chain joins TRBV19 and TRBJ1-5; TRBD1 matches 9 bases. Looked up from germline, CDR1 is LNHDA and CDR2 is SQIVND (reference sequence). The CDR3 is made up of 16 amino acids. V shed 5 bases and J 4 bases; nucleotides not matched to a gene: 9.

This rearrangement joins TRBV5-4 to TRBJ1-2, with 8 bases lining up with TRBD1. V gave up 1 base and J gave up 1 base; unmatched junction bases: 3. The CDR3 covers 15 residues. Germline CDR1 reads SGHNT; CDR2 reads YYREEE (reference sequence). Here the CDR3 reads CASSLRTGRNYGYTF. The CDR3 DNA sequence: TGTGCCAGCAGCTTGCGGACAGGGCGTAACTATGGCTACACCTTC.

This clone was picked up one time. The V and J genes are TRBV7-8 and TRBJ1-2; 9 positions agree with TRBD1. Germline CDR1 SGHVS, CDR2 FQNEAQ. J was trimmed by 4 bases and V by 5 bases; bases with no gene match: 5. The CDR3 loop spans 14 amino acids. The CDR3 region has the DNA TGTGCCAGCAGCCGGGACAGGGATGGCTATGGCTACACCTTC. Translation gives CASSRDRDGYGYTF.

The V and J genes are TRBV13 and TRBJ2-2; 10 bases are a match to TRBD1. Germline V lookup: CDR1 PRHDT, CDR2 FYEKMQ (reference sequence). The CDR3 covers 19 residues. The V segment lost 0 bases and the J segment 2 bases; nucleotides outside the gene matches: 9. The CDR3 loop reads CASSLGPGTGALNTGELFF. The DNA of the CDR3 is TGTGCCAGCAGCTTAGGACCCGGGACAGGGGCCCTAAACACCGGGGAGCTGTTTTTT.

V gene TRBV28 combines with J gene TRBJ1-6; D is ambiguous. Germline V gives CDR1 MDHEN, CDR2 SYDVKM. Trimming took off 5 bases at V and 3 bases at J, with 11 bases between the two ends. CDR3 length: 15 amino acids. DNA for the CDR3: TGTGCCAGCAGTCCAACGAGGGACTATAATTCACCCCTCCACTTT. Its translation is CASSPTRDYNSPLHF.

This clone was seen only a few times. The J gene is TRBJ2-7, the V gene TRBV7-2; unclear D gene. Trimming took off 2 bases at V and 6 bases at J, with 11 bases between the two ends. This CDR3 has 13 residues. Looked up from germline, CDR1 is SGHTA and CDR2 is FQGNSA. The CDR3 here is CASSLTPPGEQYF. CDR3 DNA sequence: TGTGCCAGCAGCTTAACGCCGCCGGGCGAGCAGTACTTC.

The J gene is TRBJ2-5, the V gene TRBV6-5; TRBD2 matches 16 bases. CDR3 length equals 15 residues. Looked up from germline, CDR1 is MNHEY and CDR2 is SVGAGI. Unmatched junction bases numbered 6, after V lost 10 bases and J lost 4 bases. The CDR3 protein is CATGLAGGPGETQYF. For the CDR3, the DNA is TGTGCCACGGGACTAGCGGGAGGGCCGGGAGAGACCCAGTACTTC.

The chain couples TRBV7-9 to TRBJ2-1, with 7 bases matching TRBD1. Trimming cost V 4 bases and J 5 bases; bases outside gene matches: 11. This CDR3 comprises 16 residues. Per the germline V gene, CDR1 is SEHNR and CDR2 is FQNEAQ (reference sequence). The CDR3 is CASSYTYRGPHNEQFF. The CDR3, as DNA: TGTGCCAGCAGCTACACTTACAGGGGCCCGCACAATGAGCAGTTCTTC.

The chain couples TRBV27 to TRBJ2-5; weak D call: TRBD2 (5 bases). Germline V CDR1 and CDR2: MNHEY, SMNVEV (reference sequence). This CDR3 comprises 12 residues. Deletions cut 5 bases from V and 7 bases from J, with 11 bases between. CDR3 in amino acids: CASSPGLRTQYF. CDR3 DNA sequence: TGTGCCAGCAGTCCGGGGTTGAGGACCCAGTACTTC.

This clone was observed a single time. The chain uses TRBV27 and TRBJ2-3, with 11 bases that match TRBD1. The CDR3 has 15 residues. Per germline, CDR1 MNHEY and CDR2 SMNVEV (reference sequence). V gave up 3 bases and J gave up 4 bases; unmatched junction bases: 3. CDR3: CASSLGQGGPDTQYF. DNA for the CDR3: TGTGCCAGCAGTTTGGGACAGGGGGGCCCAGATACGCAGTATTTT.

This clone has a handful of counts. The V call is TRBV5-1, the J call TRBJ2-3, with 11 bases aligning to TRBD2. CDR1 is SGHRS and CDR2 is YFSETQ in the germline V gene. After removal of 4 bases from V and 8 bases from J, the junction contained 9 bases not matched to a gene. The CDR3 covers 15 residues. The CDR3 reads CASSGMTSGVGTQYF. The CDR3, as DNA: TGCGCCAGCAGCGGAATGACTAGCGGGGTCGGTACGCAGTATTTT.

The J gene is TRBJ1-5, the V gene TRBV19; D is perhaps TRBD1 (5 bases). The CDR3 loop spans 16 amino acids. Trimming took 2 bases from V and 0 from J, leaving 11 bases between them. CDR1 LNHDA and CDR2 SQIVND come from the germline V gene (reference sequence). The DNA of the CDR3 is TGTGCCAGTAGTATAAGGGCGGACAATAGCAATCAGCCCCAGCATTTT. Translation gives CASSIRADNSNQPQHF.

The V call is TRBV28, the J call TRBJ2-7, with D unresolved. The germline V gene encodes CDR1 MDHEN and CDR2 SYDVKM. V was shortened by 4 bases and J by 2 bases, with 9 bases between the two germline ends. The CDR3 contains 13 residues. The CDR3 protein is CASSYQETYEQYF. DNA of the CDR3: TGTGCCAGCAGTTATCAGGAAACCTACGAGCAGTACTTC.

The chain has TRBV6-9 and TRBJ2-7; the D gene is possibly TRBD1 (5 bases). CDR3 length: 16 residues. V was clipped by 5 bases and J by 3 bases, with 20 bases between them. The germline V gene encodes CDR1 MNHGY and CDR2 SVAAGI. CDR3 sequence reads: CASSTQQGTSGYEQYF. CDR3 bases: TGTGCCAGCAGTACCCAGCAGGGCACGTCGGGCTACGAGCAGTACTTC.

The chain is built from TRBV7-2 and TRBJ2-5; maybe TRBD2 (6 bases). CDR3 length: 16 amino acids. Trimming stripped 5 bases from V and 5 bases from J, with 21 bases between. CDR1 and CDR2 (germline): SGHTA, FQGNSA. CDR3 nucleotide sequence: TGTGCCAGCAGCCGGGGACCCGAGGGAGGTGGGGAGACCCAGTACTTC. Protein product: CASSRGPEGGGETQYF. The full variable domain, in which reference TRBV7-2 and TRBJ2-5 provide the parts outside the CDR3, is GAGVSQSPSNKVTEKGKDVELRCDPISGHTALYWYRQSLGQGLEFLIYFQGNSAPDKSGLPSDRFSAERTGGSVSTLTIQRTQQEDSAVYLCASSRGPEGGGETQYFGPGTRLLVL.

The chain employs TRBV25-1 and TRBJ2-7; TRBD2 is a possible D gene (5 bases). The CDR3 has 12 amino acids. V gave up 5 bases and J gave up 5 bases, with 10 bases separating them. Germline CDR1 and CDR2: MGHDK and SYGVNS. This CDR3 reads CASSWLGDEQYF. The CDR3 DNA is TGTGCCAGCAGTTGGTTGGGAGACGAGCAGTACTTC.

CDR3: CASSRDSSSGNTIYF. CDR3 DNA: TGTGCCAGCAGCCGGGACTCGAGCTCTGGAAACACCATATATTTT. The chain uses TRBV7-2 and TRBJ1-3, with D tentatively TRBD1 (5 bases). The germline V and J ends were trimmed by 5 bases and 0 bases, with 11 bases remaining between them. CDR1 SGHTA and CDR2 FQGNSA come from the germline V gene. The CDR3 runs to 15 residues. Drawing the rest from reference TRBV7-2 and TRBJ1-3, the complete variable domain is GAGVSQSPSNKVTEKGKDVELRCDPISGHTALYWYRQSLGQGLEFLIYFQGNSAPDKSGLPSDRFSAERTGGSVSTLTIQRTQQEDSAVYLCASSRDSSSGNTIYFGEGSWLTVV.

This chain connects TRBV13 to TRBJ2-7; maybe TRBD2 (8 bases). The CDR3 contains 16 residues. The ends were cut back, 5 bases at V and 2 bases at J, with 19 bases in the middle. CDR1 and CDR2 from the germline V gene are PRHDT and FYEKMQ (reference sequence). The CDR3 reads CASSIHRGAGAYEQYF. The CDR3, as DNA: TGTGCCAGCAGCATCCACAGGGGAGCGGGAGCCTACGAGCAGTACTTC.

This clone came up a few times. The chain uses TRBV7-2 and TRBJ1-6, with D perhaps matching TRBD1 (5 bases). The CDR3 sequence is 14 residues long. From germline, CDR1 is SGHTA and CDR2 FQGNSA. V was cut by 2 bases and J by 5 bases, with 7 bases left in between. CDR3 sequence (DNA): TGTGCCAGCAGCTTAAGGGGCAATAATTCACCCCTCCACTTT. It yields the protein CASSLRGNNSPLHF.

The chain has TRBV29-1 and TRBJ1-3; a weak D match, TRBD1 (5 bases). V gave up 5 bases and J gave up 11 bases, with 19 bases separating them. CDR1 and CDR2 (germline): SQVTM, ANQGSEA. The CDR3 is 13 amino acids. CDR3 loop: CSVQADTQASIYF. CDR3 in DNA: TGCAGCGTTCAAGCGGACACCCAGGCGTCCATATATTTT.

The V and J genes are TRBV6-5 and TRBJ2-5; 15 bases map to TRBD2. Germline CDR1 is MNHEY and CDR2 is SVGAGI. The V segment lost 6 bases and the J segment 2 bases; nucleotides outside the gene matches: 1. This CDR3 contains 15 residues. The DNA of the CDR3 is TGTGCCAGCAGGGGACTAGCGGGGGGACAAGAGACCCAGTACTTC. Amino acids: CASRGLAGGQETQYF.

This clone has ten or more counts. The chain's CDR3 is CASSEAGIRKYF. CDR3 nucleotide sequence: TGTGCCAGCAGTGAGGCGGGTATTAGGAAGTACTTC. This chain uses TRBV2 with TRBJ2-7; the D gene is possibly TRBD2 (5 bases). The CDR3 is 12 residues long. Germline V gene data show CDR1 as SNHLY and CDR2 as FYNNEI. Trimming removed 3 bases at V and 11 bases at J, with 14 bases between.

The V call is TRBV5-4, the J call TRBJ2-1, with D hard to call. Germline V CDR1 and CDR2: SGHNT, YYREEE (reference sequence). This CDR3 contains 15 residues. Trimming shortened V by 2 bases and J by 4 bases, and 13 bases separated the two germline ends. CDR3 in amino acids: CASSLAGPSYNEQFF. CDR3 nucleotides: TGTGCCAGCAGCTTAGCAGGCCCCTCATACAATGAGCAGTTCTTC.

This sequence joins TRBV4-3 and TRBJ2-7, with 9 bases matching TRBD2. With V trimmed by 5 bases and J by 4 bases, 9 bases remained unmatched. Germline V lookup: CDR1 LGHNA, CDR2 YSLEER. This CDR3 is 15 amino acids long. The CDR3 is CASSGRAGGTYEQYF. The CDR3 DNA reads as TGCGCCAGCAGCGGACGAGCGGGAGGAACATACGAGCAGTACTTC.

V usage is TRBV7-2 and J usage is TRBJ2-2; TRBD1 matches 10 bases. CDR1 and CDR2 (germline): SGHTA, FQGNSA. Trimming at V came to 5 bases and at J to 6 bases, leaving 3 bases not matched to a gene. CDR3 length: 14 residues. DNA of the CDR3: TGTGCCAGCAGCCATGACAGGGGGCCCGGGGAGCTGTTTTTT. Protein product: CASSHDRGPGELFF.

This chain connects TRBV27 to TRBJ2-3, with 7 bases identical to TRBD2. Germline V gene sequence: CDR1 MNHEY, CDR2 SMNVEV (reference sequence). The V gene end was trimmed by 5 bases and the J gene end by 4 bases; junction bases not matched to a gene: 6. This CDR3 has 14 residues. CDR3: CASSLGGSPDTQYF. The CDR3 DNA follows: TGTGCCAGCAGTCTGGGGGGGTCCCCAGATACGCAGTATTTT.